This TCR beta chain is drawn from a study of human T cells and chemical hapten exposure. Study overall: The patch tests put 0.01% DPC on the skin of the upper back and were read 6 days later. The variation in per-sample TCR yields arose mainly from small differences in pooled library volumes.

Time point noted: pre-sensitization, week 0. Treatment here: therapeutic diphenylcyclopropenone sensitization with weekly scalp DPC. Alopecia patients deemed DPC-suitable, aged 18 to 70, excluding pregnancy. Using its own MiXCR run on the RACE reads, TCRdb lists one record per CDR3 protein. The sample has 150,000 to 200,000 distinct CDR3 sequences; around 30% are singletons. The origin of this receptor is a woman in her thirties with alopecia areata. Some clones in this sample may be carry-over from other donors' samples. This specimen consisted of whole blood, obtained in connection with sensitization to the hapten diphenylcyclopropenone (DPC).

The CDR3 here is CASSPPAEETQYF. The CDR3 DNA reads TGTGCCAGCTCACCACCGGCGGAGGAGACCCAGTACTTC. This chain joins TRBV18 and TRBJ2-5; unclear D gene. This CDR3 comprises 13 residues. Germline values: CDR1 KGHSH, CDR2 LQKENI. Trimming removed 0 bases from V and 5 bases from J, with 7 bases in between. The whole variable domain, filled in from reference TRBV18 and TRBJ2-5, reads NAGVMQNPRHLVRRRGQEARLRCSPMKGHSHVYWYRQLPEEGLKFMVYLQKENIIDESGMPKERFSAEFPKEGPSILRIQQVVRGDSAAYFCASSPPAEETQYFGPGTRLLVL.